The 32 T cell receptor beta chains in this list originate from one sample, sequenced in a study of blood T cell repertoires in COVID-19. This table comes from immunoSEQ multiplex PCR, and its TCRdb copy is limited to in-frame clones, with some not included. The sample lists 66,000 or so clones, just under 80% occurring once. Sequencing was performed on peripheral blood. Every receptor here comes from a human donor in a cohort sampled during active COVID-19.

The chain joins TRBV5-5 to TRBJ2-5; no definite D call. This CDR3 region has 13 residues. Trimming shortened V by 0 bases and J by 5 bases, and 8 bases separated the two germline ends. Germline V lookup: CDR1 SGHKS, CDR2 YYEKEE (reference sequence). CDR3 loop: CASSLVLRETQYF. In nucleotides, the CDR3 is TGTGCCAGCAGCTTGGTCCTGAGGGAGACCCAGTACTTC.

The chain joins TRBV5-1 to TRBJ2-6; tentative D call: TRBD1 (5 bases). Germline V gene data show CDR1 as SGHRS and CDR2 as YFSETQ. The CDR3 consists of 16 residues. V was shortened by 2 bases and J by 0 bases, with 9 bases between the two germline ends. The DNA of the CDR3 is TGCGCCAGCAGCTTCGCAGGGAACTCTGGGGCCAACGTCCTGACTTTC. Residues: CASSFAGNSGANVLTF.

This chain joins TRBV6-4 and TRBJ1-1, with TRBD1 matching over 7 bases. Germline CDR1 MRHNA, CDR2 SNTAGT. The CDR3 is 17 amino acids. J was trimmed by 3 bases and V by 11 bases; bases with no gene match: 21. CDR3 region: CAQTRLDRDEGYTEAFF. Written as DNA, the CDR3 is TGTGCCCAAACCAGATTAGACAGGGATGAAGGTTACACTGAAGCTTTCTTT.

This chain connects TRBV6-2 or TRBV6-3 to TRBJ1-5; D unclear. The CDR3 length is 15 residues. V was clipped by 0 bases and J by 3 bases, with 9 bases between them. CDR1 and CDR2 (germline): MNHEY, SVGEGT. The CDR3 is CASSYSTSLNQPQHF. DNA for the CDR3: TGTGCCAGCAGTTACTCGACTAGTCTCAATCAGCCCCAGCATTTT.

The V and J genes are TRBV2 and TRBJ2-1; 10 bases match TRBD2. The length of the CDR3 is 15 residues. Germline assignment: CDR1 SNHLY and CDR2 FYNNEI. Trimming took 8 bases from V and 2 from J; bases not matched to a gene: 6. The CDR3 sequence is CASVEREGPYNEQFF. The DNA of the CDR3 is TGTGCCAGCGTTGAGCGGGAGGGCCCCTACAATGAGCAGTTCTTC.

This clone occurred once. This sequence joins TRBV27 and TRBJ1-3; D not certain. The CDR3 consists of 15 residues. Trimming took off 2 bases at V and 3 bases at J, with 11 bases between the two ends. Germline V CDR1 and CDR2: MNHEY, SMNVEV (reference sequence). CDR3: CASSLHPGYGNTIYF. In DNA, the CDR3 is TGTGCCAGCAGTTTACACCCGGGATATGGAAACACCATATATTTT.

CDR3 protein: CASSLATSGNSYEQYF. The CDR3 region has the DNA TGTGCCAGCAGTTTGGCCACTAGCGGAAACTCCTACGAGCAGTACTTC. V and J are TRBV27 and TRBJ2-7, with 8 bases matching TRBD2. The V gene end was trimmed by 3 bases and the J gene end by 0 bases; junction bases not matched to a gene: 7. CDR3 length: 16 residues. Germline-derived CDR1 and CDR2 are MNHEY and SMNVEV (reference sequence).

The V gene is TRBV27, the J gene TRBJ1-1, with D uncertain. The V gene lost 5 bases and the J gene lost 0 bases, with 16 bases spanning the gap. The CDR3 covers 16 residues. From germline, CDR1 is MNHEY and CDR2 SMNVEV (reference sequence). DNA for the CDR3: TGTGCCAGCAGTCCTTATCAATCTAGGTTGAACACTGAAGCTTTCTTT. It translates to CASSPYQSRLNTEAFF.

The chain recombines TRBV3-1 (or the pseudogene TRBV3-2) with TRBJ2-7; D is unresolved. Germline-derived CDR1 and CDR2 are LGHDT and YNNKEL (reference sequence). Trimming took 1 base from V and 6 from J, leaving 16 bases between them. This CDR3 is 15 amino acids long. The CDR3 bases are TGTGCCAGCAGCCAAGTATCAGGATCGGCATCCGAGCAGTACTTC. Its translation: CASSQVSGSASEQYF.

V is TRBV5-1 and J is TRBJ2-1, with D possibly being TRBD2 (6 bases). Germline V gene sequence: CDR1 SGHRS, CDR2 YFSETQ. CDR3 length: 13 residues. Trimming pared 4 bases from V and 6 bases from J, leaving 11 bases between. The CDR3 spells CASSAGLTNEQFF. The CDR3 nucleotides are TGCGCCAGCAGCGCCGGACTAACCAATGAGCAGTTCTTC.

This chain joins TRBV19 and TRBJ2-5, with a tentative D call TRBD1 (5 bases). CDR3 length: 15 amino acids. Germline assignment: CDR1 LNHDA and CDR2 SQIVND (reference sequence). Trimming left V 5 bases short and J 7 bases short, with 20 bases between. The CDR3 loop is CASSGPGQGSGTQYF. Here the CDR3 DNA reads TGTGCCAGTAGTGGACCCGGCCAGGGCTCCGGGACCCAGTACTTC. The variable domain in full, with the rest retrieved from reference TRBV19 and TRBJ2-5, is DGGITQSPKYLFRKEGQNVTLSCEQNLNHDAMYWYRQDPGQGLRLIYYSQIVNDFQKGDIAEGYSVSREKKESFPLTVTSAQKNPTAFYLCASSGPGQGSGTQYFGPGTRLLVL.

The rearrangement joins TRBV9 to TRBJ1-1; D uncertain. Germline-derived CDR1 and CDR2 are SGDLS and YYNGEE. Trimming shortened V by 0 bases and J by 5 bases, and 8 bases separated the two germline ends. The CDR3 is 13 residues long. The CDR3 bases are TGTGCCAGCAGCGTAGGAGGAGCGACTGAAGCTTTCTTT. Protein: CASSVGGATEAFF.

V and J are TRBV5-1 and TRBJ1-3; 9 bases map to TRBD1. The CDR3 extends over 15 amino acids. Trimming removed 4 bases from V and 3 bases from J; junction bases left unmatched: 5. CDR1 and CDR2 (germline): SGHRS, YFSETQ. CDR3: CASSVGQGGGNTIYF. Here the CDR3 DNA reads TGCGCCAGCAGCGTGGGACAGGGTGGTGGAAACACCATATATTTT.

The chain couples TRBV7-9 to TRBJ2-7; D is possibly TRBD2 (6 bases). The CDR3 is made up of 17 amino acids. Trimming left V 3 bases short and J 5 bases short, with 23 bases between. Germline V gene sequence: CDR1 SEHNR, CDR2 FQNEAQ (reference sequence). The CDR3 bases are TGTGCCAGCAGCTTCCTAGGAGGGGTTCGTGCCGCCAACGAGCAGTACTTC. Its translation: CASSFLGGVRAANEQYF.

In DNA, the CDR3 is TGTGCCAGCAGGAGTACTAGCGGGAGCTCCTACGAGCAGTACTTC. Protein product: CASRSTSGSSYEQYF. This chain uses TRBV5-6 with TRBJ2-7, with 11 nucleotides matching TRBD2. Germline V CDR1 and CDR2: SGHDT, YYEEEE. CDR3 length: 15 amino acids. Germline trimming cut 5 bases from V and 0 bases from J; bases unmatched to any gene: 4.

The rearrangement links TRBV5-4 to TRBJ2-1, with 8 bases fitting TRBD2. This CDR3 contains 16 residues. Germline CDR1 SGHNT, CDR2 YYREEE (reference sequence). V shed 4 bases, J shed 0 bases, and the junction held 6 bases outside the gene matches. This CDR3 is CASSPTSAHSYNEQFF. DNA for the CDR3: TGTGCCAGCAGCCCGACTAGCGCTCACTCCTACAATGAGCAGTTCTTC.

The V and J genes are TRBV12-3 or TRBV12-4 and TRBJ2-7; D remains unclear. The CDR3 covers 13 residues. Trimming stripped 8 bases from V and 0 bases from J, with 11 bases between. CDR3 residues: CASHHPGSYEQYF. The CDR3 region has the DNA TGTGCCAGCCATCATCCGGGCTCCTACGAGCAGTACTTC.

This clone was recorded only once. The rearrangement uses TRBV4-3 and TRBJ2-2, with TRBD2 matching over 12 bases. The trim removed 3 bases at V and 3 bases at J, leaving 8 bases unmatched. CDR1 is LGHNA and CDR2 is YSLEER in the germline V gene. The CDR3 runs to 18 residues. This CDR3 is CASSQDIRLAGDTGELFF. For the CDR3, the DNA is TGCGCCAGCAGCCAGGACATTCGACTAGCGGGAGACACCGGGGAGCTGTTTTTT.

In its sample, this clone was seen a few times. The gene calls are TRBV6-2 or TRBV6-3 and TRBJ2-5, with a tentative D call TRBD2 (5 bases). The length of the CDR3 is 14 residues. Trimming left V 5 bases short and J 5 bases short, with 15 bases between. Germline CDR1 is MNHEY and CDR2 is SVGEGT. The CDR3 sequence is CASSPRLGGETQYF. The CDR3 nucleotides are TGTGCCAGCAGTCCCCGCCTGGGCGGGGAGACCCAGTACTTC.

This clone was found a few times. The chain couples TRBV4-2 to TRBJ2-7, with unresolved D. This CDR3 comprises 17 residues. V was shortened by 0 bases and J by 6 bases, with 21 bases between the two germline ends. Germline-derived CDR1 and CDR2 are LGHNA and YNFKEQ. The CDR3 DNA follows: TGTGCCAGCAGCCAAGACAGCGCCGGGTCCCGGCCGAGCGAGCAGTACTTC. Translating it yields CASSQDSAGSRPSEQYF.

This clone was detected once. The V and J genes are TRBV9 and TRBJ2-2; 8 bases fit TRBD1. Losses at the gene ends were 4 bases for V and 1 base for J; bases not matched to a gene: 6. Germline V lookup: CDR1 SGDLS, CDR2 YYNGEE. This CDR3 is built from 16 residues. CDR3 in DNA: TGTGCCAGCAGCCCGACGACAGGGGAGAACACCGGGGAGCTGTTTTTT. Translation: CASSPTTGENTGELFF.

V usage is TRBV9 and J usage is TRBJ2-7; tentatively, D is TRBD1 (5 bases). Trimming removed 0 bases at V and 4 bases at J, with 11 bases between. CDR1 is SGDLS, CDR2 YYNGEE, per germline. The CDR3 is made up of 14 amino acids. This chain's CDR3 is CASSVGQGRYEQYF. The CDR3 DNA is TGTGCCAGCAGCGTAGGGCAGGGAAGGTACGAGCAGTACTTC.

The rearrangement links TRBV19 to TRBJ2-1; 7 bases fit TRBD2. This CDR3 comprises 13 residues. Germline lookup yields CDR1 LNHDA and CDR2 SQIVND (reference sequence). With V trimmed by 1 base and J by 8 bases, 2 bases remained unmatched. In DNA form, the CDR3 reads TGTGCCAGTAGTATAGCTGGGGGGGATGAGCAGTTCTTC. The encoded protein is CASSIAGGDEQFF.

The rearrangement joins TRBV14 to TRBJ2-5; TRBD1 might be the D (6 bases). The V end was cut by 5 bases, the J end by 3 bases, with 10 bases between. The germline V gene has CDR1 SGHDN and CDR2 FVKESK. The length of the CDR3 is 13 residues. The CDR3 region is CASSTWTEETQYF. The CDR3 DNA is TGTGCCAGCAGCACCTGGACAGAAGAGACCCAGTACTTC.

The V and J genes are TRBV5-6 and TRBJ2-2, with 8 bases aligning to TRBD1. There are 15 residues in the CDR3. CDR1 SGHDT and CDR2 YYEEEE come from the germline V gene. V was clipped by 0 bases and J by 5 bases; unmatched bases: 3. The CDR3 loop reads CASSLDRGETGELFF. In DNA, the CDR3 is TGTGCCAGCAGCTTGGACAGGGGGGAGACCGGGGAGCTGTTTTTT. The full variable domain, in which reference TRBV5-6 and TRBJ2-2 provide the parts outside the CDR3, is DAGVTQSPTHLIKTRGQQVTLRCSPKSGHDTVSWYQQALGQGPQFIFQYYEEEERQRGNFPDRFSGHQFPNYSSELNVNALLLGDSALYLCASSLDRGETGELFFGEGSRLTVL.

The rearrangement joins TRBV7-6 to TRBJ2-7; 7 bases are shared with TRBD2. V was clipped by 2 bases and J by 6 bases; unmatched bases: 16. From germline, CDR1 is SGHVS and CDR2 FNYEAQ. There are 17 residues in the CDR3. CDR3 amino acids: CASSLRPNKIRGGEQYF. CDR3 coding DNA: TGTGCCAGCAGCTTAAGGCCTAATAAGATTCGCGGGGGCGAGCAGTACTTC.

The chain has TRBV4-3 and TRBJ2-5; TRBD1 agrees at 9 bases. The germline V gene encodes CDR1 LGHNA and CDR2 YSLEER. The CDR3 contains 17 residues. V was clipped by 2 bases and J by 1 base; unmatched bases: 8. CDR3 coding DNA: TGCGCCAGCAGCCAACTCCTCGGGACAGGGCCCCAAGAGACCCAGTACTTC. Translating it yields CASSQLLGTGPQETQYF.

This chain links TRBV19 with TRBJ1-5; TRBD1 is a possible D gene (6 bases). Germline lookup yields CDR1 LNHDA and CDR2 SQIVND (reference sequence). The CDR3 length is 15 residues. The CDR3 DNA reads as TGTGCAGCCGGACGGGGAGGGGGTAGCAATCAGCCCCAGCATTTT. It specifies CAAGRGGGSNQPQHF.

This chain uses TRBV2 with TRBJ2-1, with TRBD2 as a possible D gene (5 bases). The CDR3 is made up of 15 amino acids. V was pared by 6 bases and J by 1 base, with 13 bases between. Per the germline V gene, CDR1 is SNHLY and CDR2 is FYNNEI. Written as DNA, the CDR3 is TGTGCCAGCAGCGGAGAGAGCGGATCCTACAATGAGCAGTTCTTC. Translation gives CASSGESGSYNEQFF.

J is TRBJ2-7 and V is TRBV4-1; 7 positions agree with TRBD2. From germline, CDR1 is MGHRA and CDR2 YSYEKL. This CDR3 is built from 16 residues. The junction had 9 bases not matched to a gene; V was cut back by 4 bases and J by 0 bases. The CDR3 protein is CASSREVGGASYEQYF. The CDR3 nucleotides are TGCGCCAGCAGCCGAGAGGTGGGAGGGGCCTCCTACGAGCAGTACTTC.

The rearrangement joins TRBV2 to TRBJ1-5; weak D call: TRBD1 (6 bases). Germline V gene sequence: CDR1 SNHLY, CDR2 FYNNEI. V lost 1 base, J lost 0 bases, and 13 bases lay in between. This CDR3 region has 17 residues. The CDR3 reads CASSEGVGGASNQPQHF. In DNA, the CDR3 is TGTGCCAGCAGTGAAGGGGTCGGGGGGGCTAGCAATCAGCCCCAGCATTTT. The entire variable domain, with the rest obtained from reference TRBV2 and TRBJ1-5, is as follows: EPEVTQTPSHQVTQMGQEVILRCVPISNHLYFYWYRQILGQKVEFLVSFYNNEISEKSEIFDDQFSVERPDGSNFTLKIRSTKLEDSAMYFCASSEGVGGASNQPQHFGDGTRLSIL.

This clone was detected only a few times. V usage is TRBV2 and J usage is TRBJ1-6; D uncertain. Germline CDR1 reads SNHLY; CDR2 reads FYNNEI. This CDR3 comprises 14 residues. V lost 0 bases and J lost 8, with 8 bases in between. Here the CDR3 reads CASSEAAMYSPLHF. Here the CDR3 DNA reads TGTGCCAGCAGTGAAGCAGCAATGTATTCACCCCTCCACTTT.